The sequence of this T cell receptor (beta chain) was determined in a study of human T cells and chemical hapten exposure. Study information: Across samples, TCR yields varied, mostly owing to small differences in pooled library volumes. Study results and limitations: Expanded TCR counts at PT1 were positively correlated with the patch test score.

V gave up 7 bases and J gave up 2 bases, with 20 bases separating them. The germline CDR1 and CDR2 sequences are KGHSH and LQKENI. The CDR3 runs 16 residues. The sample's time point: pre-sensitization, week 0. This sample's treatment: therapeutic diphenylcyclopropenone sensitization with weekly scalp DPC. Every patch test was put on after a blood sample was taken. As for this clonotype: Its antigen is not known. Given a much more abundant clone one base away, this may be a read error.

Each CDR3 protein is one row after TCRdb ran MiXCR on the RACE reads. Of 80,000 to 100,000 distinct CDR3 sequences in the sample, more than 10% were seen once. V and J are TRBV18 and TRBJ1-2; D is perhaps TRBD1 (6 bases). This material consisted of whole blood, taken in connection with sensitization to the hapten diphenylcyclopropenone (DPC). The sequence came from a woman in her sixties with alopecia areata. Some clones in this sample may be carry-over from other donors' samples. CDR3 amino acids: CASLPILGQQNYGYTF. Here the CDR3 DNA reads TGTGCCAGCTTACCCATCCTAGGACAGCAGAACTATGGCTACACCTTC.